This entry lists 17 T cell receptor beta chains sequenced from one sample in a study of shared clonotypes between healthy human individuals. Profiling relied on immunoSEQ multiplex PCR, and the TCRdb table lists in-frame clones only, not all of them. The sample records roughly 1,500,000 clones, around 98.5% being singletons. Sequencing was done on a sample of naive CD4+ T cells sorted from blood. The subset denotes: CD45RA+ positively selected. The receptors were sampled from a man between 25 and 39 years old in good health.

V usage is TRBV5-1 and J usage is TRBJ2-3; 9 nucleotides line up with TRBD2. V was pared by 0 bases and J by 5 bases, with 7 bases of the junction left unmatched. In germline, CDR1 is SGHRS, CDR2 YFSETQ. This CDR3 has 16 residues. For the CDR3, the DNA is TGCGCCAGCAGCTTGGAGATAGCGGGAGCAGGAGATACGCAGTATTTT. Translating gives CASSLEIAGAGDTQYF. The variable domain in full, with the rest retrieved from reference TRBV5-1 and TRBJ2-3, is KAGVTQTPRYLIKTRGQQVTLSCSPISGHRSVSWYQQTPGQGLQFLFEYFSETQRNKGNFPGRFSGRQFSNSRSEMNVSTLELGDSALYLCASSLEIAGAGDTQYFGPGTRLTVL.

This rearrangement joins TRBV5-1 to TRBJ2-5; D call uncertain. V dropped 1 base and J dropped 4 bases, with 5 bases sitting between them. The CDR3 is made up of 12 amino acids. CDR1 and CDR2 (germline): SGHRS, YFSETQ. The CDR3 region is CASSLRRETQYF. In nucleotides, the CDR3 is TGCGCCAGCAGCTTGAGACGAGAGACCCAGTACTTC.

The chain joins TRBV28 to TRBJ2-7, with 9 bases lining up with TRBD1. Germline loops: CDR1 MDHEN, CDR2 SYDVKM. This CDR3 has 15 amino acids. V lost 6 bases, J lost 8 bases, and 14 bases stayed unmatched. CDR3 in DNA: TGTGCCAGCAGGGCACCGGGACAGGGCCTACGAAAGCAGTACTTC. Residues: CASRAPGQGLRKQYF.

V usage is TRBV5-1 and J usage is TRBJ2-7, with D possibly TRBD1 on 6 matching bases. This CDR3 has 15 amino acids. Between the trimmed V and J ends, which lost 4 bases and 2 bases, there was a span of 16 bases. Germline CDR1 and CDR2: SGHRS and YFSETQ. The CDR3 DNA is TGCGCCAGCAGCATCTTGGAAAGGGGGACCTACGAGCAGTACTTC. Translation: CASSILERGTYEQYF.

This rearrangement joins TRBV6-1 to TRBJ2-5; unclear D gene. The CDR3 loop spans 12 amino acids. Germline-derived CDR1 and CDR2 are MNHNS and SASEGT. Trimming removed 7 bases from V and 1 base from J, with 7 bases in between. The CDR3 nucleotides are TGTGCCAGCACAACTACCCAAGAGACCCAGTACTTC. It specifies CASTTTQETQYF.

As for this clone: Other nucleotide sequences from this sample produce the same CDR3. The chain has TRBV5-1 and TRBJ2-1; D gene ambiguous. Per germline, CDR1 SGHRS and CDR2 YFSETQ. The ends were cut back, 1 base at V and 0 bases at J, with 5 bases in the middle. The CDR3 length is 14 residues. The CDR3 nucleotides read TGCGCCAGCAGCTTGCCCAGCTCCTACAATGAGCAGTTCTTC. This sequence encodes CASSLPSSYNEQFF.

The chain couples TRBV11-2 to TRBJ1-3; D is uncertain. V gave up 4 bases and J gave up 1 base, with 14 bases separating them. Germline V gene data show CDR1 as SGHAT and CDR2 as FQNNGV. CDR3 length: 16 amino acids. As DNA, the CDR3 is TGTGCCAGCAGCTACAGACCGGACCCGTCTGGAAACACCATATATTTT. Translating gives CASSYRPDPSGNTIYF.

The genes are TRBV5-6 and TRBJ1-1; D gene ambiguous. The germline V and J ends were trimmed by 4 bases and 6 bases, with 10 bases remaining between them. Germline CDR1 and CDR2: SGHDT and YYEEEE. This CDR3 region has 12 residues. The chain's CDR3 is CASSRWGAEAFF. CDR3 sequence (DNA): TGTGCCAGCAGCCGGTGGGGTGCTGAAGCTTTCTTT.

The V gene is TRBV29-1, the J gene TRBJ2-5; TRBD2 might be the D (6 bases). The CDR3 sequence is 16 residues long. V lost 4 bases, J lost 4 bases, and 22 bases lay in between. The germline V gene encodes CDR1 SQVTM and CDR2 ANQGSEA. CDR3 residues: CSVGSGAGLHGETQYF. Here the CDR3 DNA reads TGCAGCGTTGGGTCGGGAGCAGGGCTACACGGAGAGACCCAGTACTTC.

The chain uses TRBV28 and TRBJ1-2; no clear D gene. The CDR3 runs to 18 residues. V was clipped by 5 bases and J by 7 bases, with 29 bases between them. The V gene's germline CDR1 is MDHEN and CDR2 SYDVKM. CDR3 sequence (DNA): TGTGCCAGCAGTCGGATTAAGGCAGTAGCAGATTTCGGGTCTGGCTACACCTTC. Translation: CASSRIKAVADFGSGYTF.

The chain combines TRBV5-1 with TRBJ2-5, with D hard to call. Trimming cost V 7 bases and J 2 bases, with 18 bases left between them. Germline-derived CDR1 and CDR2 are SGHRS and YFSETQ. There are 15 residues in the CDR3. CDR3: CASSRMRPLQETQYF. The DNA for the CDR3 is TGCGCCAGCTCCCGGATGAGGCCGCTTCAAGAGACCCAGTACTTC.

The rearrangement uses TRBV19 and TRBJ2-1; the D gene is possibly TRBD2 (6 bases). Germline CDR1 LNHDA, CDR2 SQIVND (reference sequence). With 4 bases removed from V and 3 bases from J, the gap between germline ends came to 13 bases. The CDR3 covers 15 residues. CDR3 DNA sequence: TGTGCCAGTAGTAGCACGGGAGTCCTCTACAATGAGCAGTTCTTC. Protein: CASSSTGVLYNEQFF.

The CDR3 protein is CASSYDQTDGREQYF. DNA of the CDR3: TGTGCCAGCAGTTACGATCAGACAGACGGTCGCGAGCAGTACTTC. V usage is TRBV28 and J usage is TRBJ2-7; TRBD1 might be the D (5 bases). The CDR3 consists of 15 residues. V lost 4 bases, J lost 6 bases, and 19 bases lay in between. The germline V gene encodes CDR1 MDHEN and CDR2 SYDVKM.

The chain uses TRBV10-3 and TRBJ2-7, with 11 bases identical to TRBD1. Trimming cost V 3 bases and J 6 bases; bases outside gene matches: 7. This CDR3 comprises 15 residues. Germline assignment: CDR1 ENHRY and CDR2 SYGVKD. CDR3 sequence (DNA): TGTGCCATCAGTGAAACTCCGGGACAGGGGGGCGAGCAGTACTTC. Protein: CAISETPGQGGEQYF.

The chain joins TRBV7-8 to TRBJ1-2, with D possibly TRBD1 on 5 matching bases. The CDR3 is made up of 14 amino acids. Germline values: CDR1 SGHVS, CDR2 FQNEAQ. Trimming pared 5 bases from V and 6 bases from J, leaving 16 bases between. CDR3 sequence reads: CASSPVGGEDGYTF. CDR3 sequence (DNA): TGTGCCAGCAGCCCCGTGGGGGGTGAGGATGGCTACACCTTC.

The chain links TRBV25-1 to TRBJ2-7, with D unclear. Trimming took 0 bases from V and 3 from J, leaving 9 bases between them. The CDR3 consists of 14 residues. Germline-derived CDR1 and CDR2 are MGHDK and SYGVNS. Here the CDR3 reads CASSEYGGIYEQYF. In nucleotides, the CDR3 is TGTGCCAGCAGTGAATATGGCGGAATCTACGAGCAGTACTTC.

The count of this clone is one. Different DNA sequences within this sample yield the same CDR3. This chain uses TRBV28 with TRBJ2-7; D gene ambiguous. CDR3 length: 13 residues. Germline V gene data show CDR1 as MDHEN and CDR2 as SYDVKM. Deletions cut 1 base from V and 2 bases from J, with 6 bases between. The CDR3 bases are TGTGCCAGCAGTTTATCACATCCCTACGAGCAGTACTTC. Translating gives CASSLSHPYEQYF.